Below are 23 T cell receptor beta chains sequenced from a single sample in a study of neurological immune-mediated disorders. TCRdb reanalysed the 5' RACE reads using MiXCR and keeps one entry per CDR3 protein. Among about 27,000 distinct CDR3 sequences listed, more than 2.5% were seen once. The sample comprised PBMCs. These receptors were collected from a woman aged 30 to 39 with multiple sclerosis.

This clonotype occurred once. The conserved phenylalanine or tryptophan is not found at the CDR3 terminus, so this likely reflects a read error. V usage is TRBV12-3 or TRBV12-4 and J usage is TRBJ2-3; D is possibly TRBD2 (5 bases). This CDR3 region has 14 residues. V was shortened by 6 bases and J by 2 bases, with 12 bases between the two germline ends. The CDR3 sequence is CASSRQRHTDTQYN. The CDR3 DNA sequence: TGTGCCAGCAGCCGCCAGCGGCACACAGATACGCAGTATAAT.

In this sample, this clonotype turned up many times. The chain recombines TRBV12-3 or TRBV12-4 with TRBJ2-1; 11 bases agree with TRBD2. The J segment lost 6 bases and the V segment lost 5 bases, leaving 6 bases of the junction unmatched. The CDR3 contains 15 residues. CDR3 in amino acids: CASSDSGRAFNEQFF. CDR3 coding DNA: TGTGCCAGCAGTGATAGCGGGAGGGCCTTCAATGAGCAGTTCTTC.

This clonotype was recorded at least ten times. CDR3 sequence (DNA): TGTGCCAGCTCACGCCTAACAGGGATCACCGGGGAGCTGTTTTTT. It translates to CASSRLTGITGELFF. This rearrangement joins TRBV18 to TRBJ2-2, with D possibly matching TRBD1 (6 bases). Germline CDR1 is KGHSH and CDR2 is LQKENI. Between the trimmed V and J ends, which lost 4 bases and 4 bases, there was a span of 13 bases. CDR3 length: 15 residues.

This clonotype was seen only a few times. The V gene is TRBV12-3 or TRBV12-4, the J gene TRBJ1-4, with 8 nucleotides matching TRBD1. V shed 5 bases, J shed 8 bases, and the junction held 10 bases outside the gene matches. The CDR3 extends over 15 amino acids. The CDR3 DNA reads TGTGCCAGCAGTCGGAACGGACAGGGTGGAGAAAAACTGTTTTTT. As protein: CASSRNGQGGEKLFF.

This clonotype was recorded at least ten times. This chain uses TRBV9 with TRBJ2-1; 11 bases line up with TRBD2. This CDR3 comprises 15 residues. V gave up 3 bases and J gave up 7 bases; unmatched junction bases: 6. CDR1 and CDR2 from the germline V gene are SGDLS and YYNGEE. DNA of the CDR3: TGTGCCAGCAGCGCTCTAGCGGGGGGAGGTAATGAGCAGTTCTTC. It yields the protein CASSALAGGGNEQFF.

There are a few counts of this clonotype. This chain uses TRBV5-5 with TRBJ2-1; 13 bases match TRBD2. V lost 1 base and J lost 10; bases outside the gene matches: 14. Germline CDR1 and CDR2: SGHKS and YYEKEE (reference sequence). There are 18 residues in the CDR3. The CDR3 loop is CASSLSLGTSGTDREQFF. The CDR3 DNA is TGTGCCAGCAGCTTGAGTCTAGGGACTAGCGGGACCGATCGGGAGCAGTTCTTC.

In its sample, this clonotype was seen many times. The chain has TRBV28 and TRBJ1-2; D ambiguous. The CDR3 has 12 amino acids. Germline V CDR1 and CDR2: MDHEN, SYDVKM. With 7 bases removed from V and 5 bases from J, the gap between germline ends came to 11 bases. CDR3 residues: CASTGTVYGYTF. CDR3 bases: TGTGCCAGCACGGGAACAGTGTATGGCTACACCTTC.

Ten or more counts support this clonotype. The chain uses TRBV2 and TRBJ1-2, with 8 bases lining up with TRBD1. The trim removed 2 bases at V and 3 bases at J, leaving 5 bases unmatched. Germline V gene lookup returns CDR1 SNHLY and CDR2 FYNNEI. The CDR3 is 15 amino acids. The CDR3 nucleotides are TGTGCCAGCAGTGAATTCCAGACAGGGGACTATGGCTACACCTTC. It translates to CASSEFQTGDYGYTF.

This clonotype was observed many times. This chain uses TRBV20-1 with TRBJ2-3; D might be TRBD1 (6 bases). CDR3 length: 16 amino acids. The germline V gene has CDR1 DFQATT and CDR2 SNEGSKA (reference sequence). Trimming stripped 5 bases from V and 0 bases from J, with 18 bases between. The CDR3 sequence: CSAPDPSGHSTDTQYF. The CDR3 DNA is TGCAGTGCTCCTGATCCCTCGGGACACAGCACAGATACGCAGTATTTT.

This clonotype qualifies as medium-sized. The chain has TRBV7-2 and TRBJ1-1; D uncertain. V lost 6 bases and J lost 3, with 17 bases in between. The CDR3 is 15 amino acids. In germline, CDR1 is SGHTA, CDR2 FQGNSA. The CDR3 sequence: CASSPFRGSDTEAFF. In DNA form, the CDR3 reads TGTGCCAGCAGTCCCTTCCGGGGATCGGACACTGAAGCTTTCTTT.

This clonotype came up many times. The rearrangement links TRBV5-1 to TRBJ2-2; D remains unclear. V was clipped by 0 bases and J by 7 bases, with 7 bases between them. This CDR3 region has 13 residues. Germline values: CDR1 SGHRS, CDR2 YFSETQ. CDR3 sequence: CASSLAIGGELFF. The CDR3 region has the DNA TGCGCCAGCAGCTTGGCCATTGGCGGGGAGCTGTTTTTT.

This clonotype occurred many times. The chain recombines TRBV4-2 with TRBJ2-7; D is uncertain. The CDR3 spans 14 residues. V was shortened by 1 base and J by 2 bases, with 9 bases between the two germline ends. The germline V gene encodes CDR1 LGHNA and CDR2 YNFKEQ. In DNA, the CDR3 is TGTGCCAGCAGCCAAGCCTTCAGGCCCTACGAGCAGTACTTC. Translated, it gives CASSQAFRPYEQYF.

This clonotype was observed many times. V is TRBV7-9 and J is TRBJ2-1, with D maybe TRBD2 (5 bases). The germline V gene encodes CDR1 SEHNR and CDR2 FQNEAQ (reference sequence). V was cut by 4 bases and J by 9 bases, with 16 bases left in between. This CDR3 region has 14 residues. The CDR3 bases are TGTGCCAGCAGCTCCGTAAGGGAGACGGTTGAGCAGTTCTTC. It is translated as CASSSVRETVEQFF.

This clonotype came up many times. This chain joins TRBV11-3 and TRBJ1-1; perhaps TRBD1 as D (5 bases). V was clipped by 2 bases and J by 0 bases, with 7 bases between them. Germline values: CDR1 SGHNT, CDR2 YENEEA. CDR3 length: 14 amino acids. The CDR3 sequence: CASSLTGVNTEAFF. The CDR3, as DNA: TGTGCCAGCAGCTTAACAGGAGTGAACACTGAAGCTTTCTTT.

This clonotype occurred many times. The chain links TRBV6-5 to TRBJ1-1; D is unclear. Trimming removed 4 bases at V and 3 bases at J, with 27 bases between. Germline loops: CDR1 MNHEY, CDR2 SVGAGI. The CDR3 is 19 amino acids. The CDR3 sequence: CASSLGPYWPARSHTEAFF. CDR3 nucleotide sequence: TGTGCCAGCAGTTTAGGTCCCTACTGGCCCGCTAGAAGTCACACTGAAGCTTTCTTT.

In its sample, this clonotype ranks as medium-sized. V is TRBV4-3 and J is TRBJ1-5; D ambiguous. Germline-derived CDR1 and CDR2 are LGHNA and YSLEER. Trimming took off 0 bases at V and 6 bases at J, with 12 bases between the two ends. The CDR3 covers 15 residues. Here the CDR3 DNA reads TGCGCCAGCAGCCAAGATCGAGGTTCACCTCAGCCCCAGCATTTT. Protein: CASSQDRGSPQPQHF.

This clonotype has ten or more counts. The rearrangement uses TRBV7-2 and TRBJ1-6; D unresolved. Germline V gene lookup returns CDR1 SGHTA and CDR2 FQGNSA. CDR3 length: 13 residues. Trimming removed 5 bases at V and 12 bases at J, with 14 bases between. CDR3 sequence: CASSLGEGVPLHF. CDR3 in DNA: TGTGCCAGCAGCCTAGGCGAGGGCGTACCCCTCCACTTT.

This clonotype turned up a few times. The genes are TRBV18 and TRBJ2-7; no reliable D call. The V end lost 2 bases, the J end lost 3 bases, and 17 bases lay between the germline ends. CDR1 is KGHSH, CDR2 LQKENI, per germline. The CDR3 has 16 amino acids. In nucleotides, the CDR3 is TGTGCCAGCTCACCAACACCCGACTTGCCTCACTACGAGCAGTACTTC. This encodes CASSPTPDLPHYEQYF.

This clonotype showed up many times. This sequence joins TRBV18 and TRBJ1-5; maybe TRBD1 (5 bases). V gave up 3 bases and J gave up 6 bases, with 12 bases separating them. CDR3 length: 14 amino acids. CDR1 and CDR2 from the germline V gene are KGHSH and LQKENI. The CDR3 DNA reads as TGTGCCAGCTCACCCTGGGGGGTTGTTCAGCCCCAGCATTTT. The encoded protein is CASSPWGVVQPQHF. Full variable domain (outside the CDR3, taken from reference TRBV18 and TRBJ1-5): NAGVMQNPRHLVRRRGQEARLRCSPMKGHSHVYWYRQLPEEGLKFMVYLQKENIIDESGMPKERFSAEFPKEGPSILRIQQVVRGDSAAYFCASSPWGVVQPQHFGDGTRLSIL.

At least ten counts were recorded for this clonotype. V is TRBV11-2 and J is TRBJ2-1; D is undetermined. Trimming removed 4 bases at V and 6 bases at J, with 4 bases between. The CDR3 contains 11 residues. The germline V gene encodes CDR1 SGHAT and CDR2 FQNNGV. This chain's CDR3 is CASSSTNEQFF. For the CDR3, the DNA is TGTGCCAGCAGCTCCACCAATGAGCAGTTCTTC.

This clonotype was observed at least ten times. The chain links TRBV15 to TRBJ2-5, with no clear D. V was clipped by 0 bases and J by 5 bases, with 10 bases between them. CDR3 length equals 14 residues. Germline CDR1 reads LNHNV; CDR2 reads YYDKDF (reference sequence). The CDR3 here is CATSRDRVQETQYF. The CDR3 nucleotides are TGTGCCACCAGCAGAGATCGGGTTCAGGAGACCCAGTACTTC.

This clonotype was seen at least ten times. The genes are TRBV12-3 or TRBV12-4 and TRBJ1-6, with D hard to call. CDR3 length equals 15 residues. V was clipped by 7 bases and J by 5 bases, with 15 bases between them. The DNA of the CDR3 is TGTGCCAGCAAAGCTAACGGGCAGAATAATTCACCCCTCCACTTT. It translates to CASKANGQNNSPLHF.

This clonotype was seen many times. The chain carries TRBV7-9 and TRBJ2-6; D not certain. The length of the CDR3 is 15 residues. Trimming removed 1 base at V and 2 bases at J, with 6 bases between. CDR1 is SEHNR, CDR2 FQNEAQ, per germline (reference sequence). The CDR3 DNA sequence: TGTGCCAGCAGCTTAGGGGGTACTGGGGCCAACGTCCTGACTTTC. Its translation: CASSLGGTGANVLTF.